Below are 15 T cell receptor beta chains sequenced from a single sample in a study of CD8 T cells in ankylosing spondylitis (dated by TCRdb to the late 2010s). The protocol used for the library was 5' RACE. Sequenced on an Illumina HiSeq 2500. TCRdb reprocessed the public reads (quality trimming at Q25 with fastp, clone calling with MiXCR) and kept in-frame beta chains. Rows matching on CDR3 protein sequence are summarized as one entry with the most common DNA and genes. Within this sample are roughly 780 distinct CDR3 sequences, with around 2.6% of them counted one time only. The ten largest clones capture approximately 89% of the sample. The sequencing sample was made of blood, either unsorted or a sorted T cell fraction (not recorded which). Every receptor here comes from a male donor with ankylosing spondylitis or in good health (not recorded which).

This clonotype was picked up many times. This chain connects TRBV9 to TRBJ2-1; TRBD2 might be the D (6 bases). Germline CDR1 is SGDLS and CDR2 is YYNGEE. The CDR3 extends over 14 amino acids. The V gene lost 0 bases and the J gene lost 8 bases, with 12 bases spanning the gap. The CDR3 bases are TGTGCCAGCAGCGTAGAGCTAGCGCGCGATGAGCAGTTCTTC. This gives the protein CASSVELARDEQFF.

This clonotype ranks as medium-sized (0.01 to 0.1%). The chain joins TRBV9 to TRBJ2-1; 10 bases map to TRBD1. The CDR3 extends over 12 amino acids. V gave up 7 bases and J gave up 7 bases; unmatched junction bases: 2. Germline assignment: CDR1 SGDLS and CDR2 YYNGEE. The CDR3 nucleotides are TGTGCCAGCGGGACAGGGGATAATGAGCAGTTCTTC. It translates to CASGTGDNEQFF.

By proportion, this clonotype is medium-sized. This chain links TRBV6-4 with TRBJ2-5, with 7 bases lining up with TRBD2. The CDR3 runs to 15 residues. Germline CDR1 MRHNA, CDR2 SNTAGT. V shed 10 bases and J 2 bases; nucleotides not matched to a gene: 13. Here the CDR3 DNA reads TGTGCCATTGGACTACTAGCGAAATTACAAGAGACCCAGTACTTC. Translation: CAIGLLAKLQETQYF.

Within the sample, this clonotype is medium-sized. This chain uses TRBV9 with TRBJ1-1; weak D call: TRBD1 (5 bases). The V gene's germline CDR1 is SGDLS and CDR2 YYNGEE. This CDR3 contains 15 residues. Trimming removed 0 bases from V and 3 bases from J, with 12 bases in between. In nucleotides, the CDR3 is TGTGCCAGCAGCGTAGATCGGGACGGTGACACTGAAGCTTTCTTT. This gives the protein CASSVDRDGDTEAFF. The full variable domain, in which reference TRBV9 and TRBJ1-1 provide the parts outside the CDR3, is DSGVTQTPKHLITATGQRVTLRCSPRSGDLSVYWYQQSLDQGLQFLIQYYNGEERAKGNILERFSAQQFPDLHSELNLSSLELGDSALYFCASSVDRDGDTEAFFGQGTRLTVV.

This clonotype was counted ten times or more. The chain employs TRBV9 and TRBJ2-7; 8 positions match TRBD1. V lost 2 bases and J lost 4; bases outside the gene matches: 2. The germline V gene has CDR1 SGDLS and CDR2 YYNGEE. There are 13 residues in the CDR3. The CDR3 sequence: CASSVTGDYEQYF. The DNA of the CDR3 is TGTGCCAGCAGCGTGACAGGGGATTACGAGCAGTACTTC.

Ten or more counts support this clonotype. J is TRBJ2-1 and V is TRBV9; D remains unclear. The V gene lost 6 bases and the J gene lost 3 bases, with 13 bases spanning the gap. This CDR3 region has 14 residues. Germline values: CDR1 SGDLS, CDR2 YYNGEE. CDR3 protein: CASTLDPNYNEQFF. The CDR3 DNA reads TGTGCCAGCACCCTAGACCCAAACTACAATGAGCAGTTCTTC.

About this clonotype itself: This may arise from a read error, as a much more abundant clone is one base away. The rearrangement links TRBV9 to TRBJ1-3; no reliable D call. Germline V CDR1 and CDR2: SGDLS, YYNGEE. This CDR3 has 15 amino acids. For the CDR3, the DNA is TGTGCCAGCAGCGTAAGCGGAAGCTCTGGAAACACCGTATATTTT. It codes for CASSVSGSSGNTVYF.

The sample holds many counts of this clonotype. The chain links TRBV9 to TRBJ2-5; the D is unclear. Germline V gene lookup returns CDR1 SGDLS and CDR2 YYNGEE. Trimming cost V 4 bases and J 2 bases, with 6 bases left between them. The CDR3 runs 12 residues. CDR3 amino acids: CASSPNQETQYF. The CDR3 DNA follows: TGTGCCAGCAGCCCAAATCAAGAGACCCAGTACTTC.

This clonotype was observed a few times. V gene TRBV9 combines with J gene TRBJ1-2; the match to TRBD1 covers 7 bases. Trimming took 3 bases from V and 3 from J; bases not matched to a gene: 2. Germline-derived CDR1 and CDR2 are SGDLS and YYNGEE. CDR3 length: 13 residues. Here the CDR3 reads CASSETGYYGYTF. CDR3 in DNA: TGTGCCAGCAGCGAGACAGGGTACTATGGCTACACCTTC.

This clonotype was seen many times. V usage is TRBV9 and J usage is TRBJ1-5; TRBD1 matches at 10 bases. CDR1 and CDR2 from the germline V gene are SGDLS and YYNGEE. V dropped 3 bases and J dropped 1; count of bases not matched to a gene: 10. This CDR3 is 18 amino acids long. The CDR3 nucleotides read TGTGCCAGCAGCGCCCGGGACAGGGGCTTTCGGAGCAATCAGCCCCAGCATTTT. It translates to CASSARDRGFRSNQPQHF.

By sample fraction, this clonotype is medium-sized. The chain combines TRBV9 with TRBJ2-3, with D perhaps matching TRBD1 or TRBD2 (6 bases each). From germline, CDR1 is SGDLS and CDR2 YYNGEE. V was pared by 4 bases and J by 5 bases, with 20 bases between. The CDR3 contains 16 residues. CDR3 in amino acids: CASSPRGGGPGDTQYF. The CDR3 bases are TGTGCCAGCAGCCCCAGGGGTGGGGGGCCTGGAGATACGCAGTATTTT. The full variable domain, rest sourced from reference TRBV9 and TRBJ2-3, is DSGVTQTPKHLITATGQRVTLRCSPRSGDLSVYWYQQSLDQGLQFLIQYYNGEERAKGNILERFSAQQFPDLHSELNLSSLELGDSALYFCASSPRGGGPGDTQYFGPGTRLTVL.

This clonotype was counted ten times or more. The gene calls are TRBV9 and TRBJ2-7; possibly TRBD1 for D (6 bases). Trimming cost V 0 bases and J 0 bases, with 10 bases left between them. The CDR3 contains 15 residues. The germline gives CDR1 SGDLS, CDR2 YYNGEE. Here the CDR3 reads CASSVGGGFSYEQYF. CDR3 nucleotides: TGTGCCAGCAGCGTAGGAGGGGGTTTCTCCTACGAGCAGTACTTC.

Sample share makes this clonotype medium-sized. The V call is TRBV9, the J call TRBJ1-2, with 7 bases lining up with TRBD1. Trimming took 0 bases from V and 7 from J; bases not matched to a gene: 9. The CDR3 extends over 15 amino acids. Germline V gene sequence: CDR1 SGDLS, CDR2 YYNGEE. Here the CDR3 DNA reads TGTGCCAGCAGCGTAGCTACAGGCGGGACAGTTGGCTACACCTTC. Translating it yields CASSVATGGTVGYTF.

In this sample, this clonotype is medium-sized (0.01 to 0.1%). The CDR3, as DNA: TGTGCCAGCAGTAGCAGGGGTTTGATGCATGAGCAGTTCTTC. Translating gives CASSSRGLMHEQFF. V is TRBV9 and J is TRBJ2-1, with a tentative D call TRBD1 (6 bases). Germline V lookup: CDR1 SGDLS, CDR2 YYNGEE. V was shortened by 5 bases and J by 8 bases, with 17 bases between the two germline ends. This CDR3 contains 14 residues. Complete variable domain (other parts from reference TRBV9 and TRBJ2-1): DSGVTQTPKHLITATGQRVTLRCSPRSGDLSVYWYQQSLDQGLQFLIQYYNGEERAKGNILERFSAQQFPDLHSELNLSSLELGDSALYFCASSSRGLMHEQFFGPGTRLTVL.

By proportion, this clonotype is medium-sized. The chain employs TRBV9 and TRBJ2-3, with 9 bases matching TRBD2. Germline V gives CDR1 SGDLS, CDR2 YYNGEE. The V and J ends lost 3 bases and 5 bases, in that order; junction bases with no gene match: 4. There are 14 residues in the CDR3. The CDR3 DNA follows: TGTGCCAGCAGCGCGCGGCGGGAGGGAGATACGCAGTATTTT. It is translated as CASSARREGDTQYF.